This T cell receptor beta chain was identified in a study of Ad26.COV2.S vaccination and SARS-CoV-2 variants listed by TCRdb under 2021. Regarding the research as a whole: Donors in the vaccine arm were drawn from COV1001, a phase I-IIa trial of Ad26.COV2.S in healthy adults that was multicentre, randomized, double-blind and placebo-controlled. Blinding of investigators to trial group allocation was maintained during experiments and outcome assessment. TCRbeta repertoire sequencing was used to assess the specificity and breadth of SARS-CoV-2-reactive T cell receptors after Ad26.COV2.S vaccination. Participants in the trial were split at random into five groups of five each, receiving low-dose or high-dose Ad26.COV2.S once or twice, or else placebo on both occasions. The TCR-sequenced set comprised approximately 32 samples: roughly 19 Ad26.COV2.S vaccine recipients, 5 placebo recipients and 8 SARS-CoV-2 convalescent individuals. Ad26.COV2.S was administered intramuscularly at a dose of 5x10^10 or 1x10^11 viral particles, either as one shot or as two shots given 56 days apart.

Taken from the germline V gene (reference sequence), the CDR1 and CDR2 loops are LGHDT and YNNKEL. From the cysteine through the phenylalanine, the CDR3 covers 15 amino acids. Solely the CDR3 DNA is kept, with 45 bases framed from the first base. V ends up 4 bases short and J 2 bases short, with an unmatched junction base count of 4. TCRbeta CDR3 regions were sequenced with the immunoSEQ Assay. After extraction, genomic DNA underwent amplification by bias-controlled multiplex PCR, followed by high-throughput sequencing. The paper's data handling went like this. To quantify the absolute abundance of every unique TCRbeta CDR3 region, sequences were collapsed and filtered. Usable DNA was measured by amplifying reference genes present in all nucleated cells, and TCRbeta template counts were normalized to that usable DNA to estimate T cell fraction. Repertoire TCRs were annotated as SARS-CoV-2-specific by exact matching of V gene, CDR3 amino acid sequence and J gene to a known reactive TCR set. The reference SARS-CoV-2 TCR set came from MIRA and was filtered for enrichment in COVID-19-positive ImmuneCODE repertoires, removing public or cross-reactive TCRs. Using the MIRA antigens, annotated TCRs were further analysed by specific ORF or by position within an ORF. Breadth was defined as the number of annotated unique rearrangements divided by the total number of unique productive rearrangements, and depth was defined as the summed frequency of the annotated unique rearrangements. TCR breadth was compared between groups using two-sided Wilcoxon rank-sum tests. The table comes from immuneACCESS by way of TCRdb, which keeps in-frame sequences with V and J called. Part of the clones is missing from these tables; in studies checked, under half for an unresolved V gene and the rest for unknown reasons. V, J and clone size were drawn from that table, and D and trimming were deduced from the DNA. The sample table shows about 460,000 clones, and about 89% are seen once. Around 1.8% of the sample comes from the top ten.

Details on this clone: It lacks a known antigen. One base away there is no much larger clone; base qualities are not given.

The sample's treatment or condition label, in plain terms: some 20 received Ad26.COV2.S at low or high dose, single or two shots; about 5 received placebo; per-sample allocation not given. For vaccine and placebo recipients, repertoires were sequenced using samples collected on day 63 after the first injection. Cohort 1b enrolled roughly 25 adults aged 18-55 years at a single site in Boston, USA, between 29 July and 7 August 2020. As a vaccine, Ad26.COV2.S was a replication-incompetent adenovirus type 26 vector that expressed a prefusion-stabilized SARS-CoV-2 spike protein derived from the original Wuhan strain. What the authors observed across the whole study: Non-spike TCR breadth was comparable between vaccine and placebo recipients, consistent with the vaccine containing only spike. After vaccination, substantial breadth of spike-specific CD8+ and CD4+ T cell responses was reported. It was noted by the authors that total T cell responses may have been underestimated by the TCR breadth and depth analyses. The study was not powered for comparison of responses between vaccine doses or regimens. Spike-specific TCR breadth was higher in Ad26.COV2.S recipients than in placebo recipients (P = 0.0014).

Sequencing used peripheral blood, obtained in a trial of Ad26.COV2.S vaccine versus placebo. This receptor was identified in a person between 18 and 59 years old who received the Ad26.COV2.S COVID-19 vaccine or a placebo. The chain is encoded by TRBV3-1 (or the pseudogene TRBV3-2) joined to TRBJ2-1, with 8 central nucleotides matching TRBD1. CDR3 reads: CASSPGQGTYNEQFF. The bases are TGTGCCAGCAGCCCCGGACAGGGAACCTACAATGAGCAGTTCTTC.